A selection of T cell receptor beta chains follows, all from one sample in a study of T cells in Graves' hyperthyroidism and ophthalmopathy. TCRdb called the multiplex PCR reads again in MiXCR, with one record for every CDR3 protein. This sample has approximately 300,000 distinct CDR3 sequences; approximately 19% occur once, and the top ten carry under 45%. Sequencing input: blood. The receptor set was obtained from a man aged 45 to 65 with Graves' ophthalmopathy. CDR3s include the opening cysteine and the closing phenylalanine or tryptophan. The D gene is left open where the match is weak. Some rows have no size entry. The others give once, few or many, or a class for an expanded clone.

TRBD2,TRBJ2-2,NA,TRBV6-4,CASSDSRLAGDTGELFF,TGTGCCAGCAGTGACTCCCGACTAGCGGGAGACACCGGGGAGCTGTTTTTT
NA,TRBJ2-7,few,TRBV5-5,CANSGGDRDEQYF,TGTGCCAACAGCGGGGGGGACAGGGACGAGCAGTACTTC
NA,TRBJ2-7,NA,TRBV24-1,CATTGRRVYEQYF,TGTGCCACCACTGGACGGAGAGTATACGAGCAGTACTTC
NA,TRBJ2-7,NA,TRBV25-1,CASSSIGTAPYEQYF,TGTGCCAGCAGTTCGATCGGGACTGCCCCCTACGAGCAGTACTTC
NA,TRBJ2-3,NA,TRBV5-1,CASSPARVVTDTQYF,TGCGCCAGCAGCCCTGCGAGGGTTGTCACAGATACGCAGTATTTT
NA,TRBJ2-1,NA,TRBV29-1,CSVEGGTYNEQFF,TGCAGCGTTGAGGGAGGCACCTACAATGAGCAGTTCTTC
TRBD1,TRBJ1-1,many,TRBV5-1,CASSLRGQNTEAFF,TGCGCCAGCAGCCTAAGGGGGCAAAACACTGAAGCTTTCTTT
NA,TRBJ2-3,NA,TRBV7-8,CASAEAPIGTQYF,TGTGCCAGCGCAGAGGCCCCTATCGGTACGCAGTATTTT
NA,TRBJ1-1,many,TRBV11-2,CASSPAAAFMNTEAFF,TGTGCCAGCAGCCCGGCGGCAGCTTTCATGAACACTGAAGCTTTCTTT
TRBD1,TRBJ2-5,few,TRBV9,CASSFSPGGSGETQYF,TGTGCCAGCAGCTTCAGCCCAGGGGGCTCCGGGGAGACCCAGTACTTC
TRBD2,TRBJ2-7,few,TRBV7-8,CASSLVRLAGSYEQYF,TGTGCCAGCAGCTTAGTAAGGCTAGCGGGTAGCTACGAGCAGTACTTC
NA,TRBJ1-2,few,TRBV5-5,CASSLDPYGYTF,TGTGCCAGCAGCTTGGATCCTTATGGCTACACCTTC
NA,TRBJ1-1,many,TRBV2,CASSEGWNTEAFF,TGTGCCAGCAGTGAGGGGTGGAACACTGAAGCTTTCTTT
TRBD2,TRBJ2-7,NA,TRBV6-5,CASSYSPAGVHEQYF,TGTGCCAGCAGTTACTCTCCAGCGGGAGTCCACGAGCAGTACTTC
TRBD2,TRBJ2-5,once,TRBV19,CASSPTAGAQYF,TGTGCCAGTAGTCCGACAGCGGGGGCCCAGTACTTC
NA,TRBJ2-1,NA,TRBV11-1,CASSLSRLDEQFF,TGTGCCAGCAGCTTGTCTAGGTTGGATGAGCAGTTCTTC
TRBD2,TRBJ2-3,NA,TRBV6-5,CASSYRTSGPDTQYF,TGTGCCAGCAGTTACAGGACTAGCGGGCCAGATACGCAGTATTTT
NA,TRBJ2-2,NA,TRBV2,CASSELAITGELFF,TGTGCCAGCAGTGAACTAGCTATCACCGGGGAGCTGTTTTTT
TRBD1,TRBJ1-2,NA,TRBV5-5,CASRPGQGLYGYTF,TGTGCCAGCAGGCCCGGACAGGGCCTCTATGGCTACACCTTC
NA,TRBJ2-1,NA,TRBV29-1,CSAIRESNEQFF,TGCAGCGCAATTAGAGAAAGCAATGAGCAGTTCTTC
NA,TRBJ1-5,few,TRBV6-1,CASSPDDSNQPQHF,TGTGCCAGCAGCCCCGACGATAGCAATCAGCCCCAGCATTTT
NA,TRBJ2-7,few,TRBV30,CAWSEGPSYEQYF,TGTGCCTGGAGTGAAGGGCCGTCCTACGAGCAGTACTTC
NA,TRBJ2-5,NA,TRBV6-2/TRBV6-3,CASSITRRQETQYF,TGTGCCAGCAGTATAACTAGAAGGCAGGAGACCCAGTACTTC
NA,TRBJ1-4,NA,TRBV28,CASSLSAEKLFF,TGTGCCAGCAGTTTATCAGCGGAAAAACTGTTTTTT
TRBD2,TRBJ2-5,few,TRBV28,CASSLGSGREGARETQYF,TGTGCCAGCAGTTTAGGTAGCGGGAGGGAGGGTGCGAGGGAGACCCAGTACTTC
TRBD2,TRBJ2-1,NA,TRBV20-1,CSARDVSSGKYNEQFF,TGCAGTGCTAGAGATGTTTCTAGCGGGAAATACAATGAGCAGTTCTTC
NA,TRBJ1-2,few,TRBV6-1,CATLLGTIYGYTF,TGTGCCACCCTCCTCGGGACGATTTATGGCTACACCTTC
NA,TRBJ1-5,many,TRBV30,CAWSLRSNQPQHF,TGTGCCTGGAGTTTACGCAGCAATCAGCCCCAGCATTTT
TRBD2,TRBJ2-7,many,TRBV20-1,CSATRLGGVDEQYF,TGCAGTGCAACCCGGCTCGGGGGGGTAGACGAGCAGTACTTC
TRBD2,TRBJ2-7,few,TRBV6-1,CASSDLAGEQYF,TGTGCCAGCAGTGACCTAGCGGGAGAGCAGTACTTC
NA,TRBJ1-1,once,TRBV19,CASSIGRGNTEAFF,TGTGCCAGTAGTATTGGCAGGGGGAACACTGAAGCTTTCTTT
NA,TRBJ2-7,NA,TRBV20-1,CSALPYEQYF,TGCAGTGCTCTCCCCTACGAGCAGTACTTC
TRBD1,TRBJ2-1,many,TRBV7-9,CASSFSSGTGRFNEQFF,TGTGCCAGCAGCTTCTCATCCGGGACAGGGAGGTTCAATGAGCAGTTCTTC
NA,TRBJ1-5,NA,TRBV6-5,CASSYGGNVGNQPQHF,TGTGCCAGCAGTTACGGCGGCAACGTGGGCAATCAGCCCCAGCATTTT
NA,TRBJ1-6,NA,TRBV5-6,CASSRDNSPLHF,TGTGCCAGCAGCCGAGATAATTCACCCCTCCACTTT
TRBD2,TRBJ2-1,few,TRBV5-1,CASSFGLAGDYNEQFF,TGCGCCAGCAGCTTCGGACTAGCGGGGGACTACAATGAGCAGTTCTTC
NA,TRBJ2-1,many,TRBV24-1,CATSTGTASYNEQFF,TGTGCCACCAGTACTGGGACTGCATCCTACAATGAGCAGTTCTTC
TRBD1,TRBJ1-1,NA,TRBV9,CASSVEPGGVTEAFF,TGTGCCAGCAGCGTAGAGCCAGGGGGGGTCACTGAAGCTTTCTTT
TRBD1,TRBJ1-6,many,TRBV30,CAWSLNRGQSPLHF,TGTGCCTGGAGCCTTAACAGGGGGCAATCACCCCTCCACTTT
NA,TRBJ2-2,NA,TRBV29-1,CSVGRGSAGTGELFF,TGCAGCGTTGGTCGAGGGTCTGCTGGCACCGGGGAGCTGTTTTTT
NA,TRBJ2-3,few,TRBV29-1,CSVDGGLVDDTQYF,TGCAGCGTTGATGGGGGGTTAGTTGACGATACGCAGTATTTT
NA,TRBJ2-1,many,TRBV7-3,CASSGTLGRDPTDEQFF,TGTGCCAGCAGCGGAACTTTAGGGCGGGACCCCACGGATGAGCAGTTCTTC
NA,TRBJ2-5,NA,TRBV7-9,CASSSYRERQVEETQYF,TGTGCCAGCAGCTCTTACCGGGAGCGACAAGTGGAAGAGACCCAGTACTTC
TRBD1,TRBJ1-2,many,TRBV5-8,CASSLAAGGAYGYTF,TGTGCCAGCAGCTTGGCCGCAGGGGGTGCCTATGGCTACACCTTC
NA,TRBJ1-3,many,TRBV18,CASSPKTSGNTIYF,TGTGCCAGCTCACCCAAGACCTCTGGAAACACCATATATTTT
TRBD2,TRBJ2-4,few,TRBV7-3,CASSIDPKGGRADIQYF,TGTGCCAGCAGCATAGACCCTAAGGGCGGGAGAGCGGACATTCAGTACTTC
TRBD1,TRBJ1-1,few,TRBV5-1,CASSFTTGGATEAFF,TGCGCCAGCAGCTTTACGACAGGGGGAGCAACTGAAGCTTTCTTT
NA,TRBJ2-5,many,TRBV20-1,CSARGLRFGTAPETQYF,TGCAGTGCTAGAGGCCTTAGGTTCGGGACCGCGCCGGAGACCCAGTACTTC